The rows below give T cell receptor beta chains drawn from one sample of a study of T cell responses to AZD1222 COVID-19 vaccine. Produced via immunoSEQ multiplex PCR; TCRdb's table is partial and in-frame only. The sample contains 45,000 to 55,000 clones, 86% of which appear only once. The sequencing here drew on peripheral blood, taken 28 days after the second AZD1222 dose. The receptors derive from an adult who received the AZD1222 COVID-19 vaccine. CDR3s include the opening cysteine and the closing phenylalanine or tryptophan. D genes are given only for firm matches. Size is omitted from some rows. Given values are once, few, many or a class for expanded clones.

TRBJ2-1	-	TRBV19	-	TGTGCCAGTAGTAGCTCACAGGGAAAGGGTGAGCAGTTCTTC	CASSSSQGKGEQFF
TRBJ1-5	-	TRBV7-2	few	TGTGCCAGCAGCTTATACGGGGATAGCAATCAGCCCCAGCATTTT	CASSLYGDSNQPQHF
TRBJ1-6	-	TRBV3-1/TRBV3-2	few	TGTGCCAGCAGCCAAGATTCTCCAGCGACGAAGAATTCACCCCTCCACTTT	CASSQDSPATKNSPLHF
TRBJ1-1	-	TRBV15	-	TGTGCCACCAGCAGATCCTGGACCGCGGGCATGAACACTGAAGCTTTCTTT	CATSRSWTAGMNTEAFF
TRBJ1-2	-	TRBV21-1	-	TGTGCCAGCTCACCTTTGAGGTCCGAGAACAGGGTAGGGTATGGCTACACCTTC	CASSPLRSENRVGYGYTF
TRBJ2-5	-	TRBV27	-	TGTGCCAGCAGTTTCGGAGGGGCGAAGGAGACCCAGTACTTC	CASSFGGAKETQYF
TRBJ1-1	-	TRBV21-1	-	TGTGCCAGCAGCAAAGGGGAGGACAGGGACAGGTGGACTGAAGCTTTCTTT	CASSKGEDRDRWTEAFF
TRBJ1-1	-	TRBV15	-	TGTGCCACCAGCAGAGATCCCGCAGGGGCCATGAACACTGAAGCTTTCTTT	CATSRDPAGAMNTEAFF
TRBJ2-5	TRBD1	TRBV4-1	once	TGCGCCAGCAGCCAAGAGGGCAGGGGGCTAAACGTGGAGACCCAGTACTTC	CASSQEGRGLNVETQYF
TRBJ2-7	-	TRBV5-4	-	TGTGCCAGCAGTCCGATTTTTTACGAGCAGTACTTC	CASSPIFYEQYF
TRBJ1-5	-	TRBV5-8	-	TGTGCCAGCAGCTTGGTCCGGACAACAGATAGCAATCAGCCCCAGCATTTT	CASSLVRTTDSNQPQHF
TRBJ2-1	-	TRBV2	-	TGTGCCAGCAGTGTTCGGCTAGCAAGTAATGAGCAGTTCTTC	CASSVRLASNEQFF
TRBJ2-7	-	TRBV6-8	-	TGTGCCAGCAGTTACGATTGGGGGACCCACGAGCAGTACTTC	CASSYDWGTHEQYF
TRBJ1-3	TRBD1	TRBV30	-	TGTGCCTGGAAGCAGGGGGCATCTGGAAACACCATATATTTT	CAWKQGASGNTIYF
TRBJ1-5	-	TRBV11-2	-	TGTGCCAGCAGCTTAGTTAGTGGGTGGAATCAGCCCCAGCATTTT	CASSLVSGWNQPQHF
TRBJ2-2	-	TRBV27	-	TGTGCCAGCAGTCCGCAGGTCCTTTCGAACACCGGGGAGCTGTTTTTT	CASSPQVLSNTGELFF
TRBJ2-3	-	TRBV27	-	TGTGCCAGCAGTCTTCCCGGGGTGAGGCAGTATTTT	CASSLPGVRQYF
TRBJ2-7	-	TRBV29-1	-	TGCAGCGTTGCCCCAGAGCGGTTCTACGAGCAGTACTTC	CSVAPERFYEQYF
TRBJ1-2	-	TRBV6-5	-	TGTGCCAGCAGTTTAACCCAACCAGGGGTCGGCTACACCTTC	CASSLTQPGVGYTF
TRBJ1-1	TRBD1	TRBV19	-	TGTGCCAGTAGGCCCGGGACAGGGGGAACTGAAGCTTTCTTT	CASRPGTGGTEAFF
TRBJ2-2	-	TRBV12-5	-	TGTGCTAGTGCCTTGGGACCTCGGCTTAACACCGGGGAGCTGTTTTTT	CASALGPRLNTGELFF
TRBJ1-2	-	TRBV28	-	TGTGCCAGCAGCTTCACGCTCAGGGCAAAGGGCTATGGCTACACCTTC	CASSFTLRAKGYGYTF
TRBJ2-1	TRBD2	TRBV11-3	-	TGTGCCAGCAGCCTAGCGGGAGGGGGAGAGCAGTTCTTC	CASSLAGGGEQFF
TRBJ2-3	-	TRBV5-4	-	TGTGCCAGCAGCTTGGGGGGGGGCACAGATACGCAGTATTTT	CASSLGGGTDTQYF
TRBJ1-1	TRBD1	TRBV7-9	few	TGTGCCAGCAGCTTAGGGGGGACAGGGCGTACTGAAGCTTTCTTT	CASSLGGTGRTEAFF
TRBJ2-1	-	TRBV11-1	-	TGTGCCAGCAGCTCCGACCCGGGACCCTACAATGAGCAGTTCTTC	CASSSDPGPYNEQFF
TRBJ2-1	-	TRBV6-4	-	TGTGCCAGCAGTGACTCGGTGGTGAATGAGCAGTTCTTC	CASSDSVVNEQFF
TRBJ2-1	TRBD2	TRBV6-2/TRBV6-3	once	TGTGCCAGCAGTTACTCGATGGAGCTAGCGGTCAATGAGCAGTTCTTC	CASSYSMELAVNEQFF
TRBJ1-1	-	TRBV19	few	TGTGCCAGTAGTATATCGGCCAGGAACTTGAACACTGAAGCTTTCTTT	CASSISARNLNTEAFF
TRBJ2-3	TRBD2	TRBV13	-	TGTGCCAGCAGCCCCTACCCACTAGCGGGAGTACCCACAGATACGCAGTATTTT	CASSPYPLAGVPTDTQYF
TRBJ2-1	TRBD1	TRBV15	-	TGTGCCACCAGCAGACCTTACAGGGGTGCGGACAATGAGCAGTTCTTC	CATSRPYRGADNEQFF